This TCR beta chain came from a study of shared clonotypes between healthy human individuals. Details on this clone: Its specificity is not known.

Deep-level running was used for the assay. Genomic DNA from each subset was divided evenly over several immunoSEQ plates. The data were produced by immunoSEQ multiplex PCR, yet TCRdb's version contains in-frame clones alone and is incomplete. The sample holds 90,000 to 130,000 clones, 68% seen once. V was cut by 3 bases and J by 4 bases, with 16 bases left in between. The CDR3 covers 15 residues. Germline V gene lookup returns CDR1 SGDLS and CDR2 YYNGEE. What CD8 memory combined were CD45RO+ cells and CCR7-negative CD45RA+ TemRA cells. Study observations and caveats: Shared across four donors were about 4.6% of the naive CD4 clonotypes.

The sequence was collected from a woman aged 25-40 years in good health. The rearrangement joins TRBV9 to TRBJ1-2; weak D call: TRBD1 (6 bases). Sequenced: memory CD8+ T cells sorted from blood. Stated subset: CD45RO+ cells pooled with CCR7-negative TemRA cells. As DNA, the CDR3 is TGTGCCAGCAGCGGCGACAGGAGGGGCCCCTATGGCTACACCTTC. Protein sequence: CASSGDRRGPYGYTF.